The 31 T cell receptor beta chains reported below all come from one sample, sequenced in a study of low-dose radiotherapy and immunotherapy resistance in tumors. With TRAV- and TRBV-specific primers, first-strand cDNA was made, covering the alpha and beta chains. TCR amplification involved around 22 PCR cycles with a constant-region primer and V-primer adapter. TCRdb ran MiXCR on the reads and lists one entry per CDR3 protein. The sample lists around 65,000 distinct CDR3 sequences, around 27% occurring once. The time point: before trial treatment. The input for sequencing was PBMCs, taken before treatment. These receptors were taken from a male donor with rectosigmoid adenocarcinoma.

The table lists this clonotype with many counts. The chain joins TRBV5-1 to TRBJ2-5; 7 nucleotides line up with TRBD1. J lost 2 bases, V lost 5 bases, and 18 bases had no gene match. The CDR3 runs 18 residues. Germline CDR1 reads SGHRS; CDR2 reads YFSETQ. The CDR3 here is CASSIETGSYRMQETQYF. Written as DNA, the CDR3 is TGCGCCAGCAGTATCGAGACAGGGTCCTACAGGATGCAAGAGACCCAGTACTTC.

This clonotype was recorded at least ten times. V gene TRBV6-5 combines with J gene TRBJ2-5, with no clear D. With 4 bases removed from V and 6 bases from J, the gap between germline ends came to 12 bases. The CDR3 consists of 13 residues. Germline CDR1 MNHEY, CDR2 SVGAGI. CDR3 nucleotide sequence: TGTGCCAGCAGTTCGGGTGCTCGGCAGACCCAGTACTTC. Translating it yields CASSSGARQTQYF.

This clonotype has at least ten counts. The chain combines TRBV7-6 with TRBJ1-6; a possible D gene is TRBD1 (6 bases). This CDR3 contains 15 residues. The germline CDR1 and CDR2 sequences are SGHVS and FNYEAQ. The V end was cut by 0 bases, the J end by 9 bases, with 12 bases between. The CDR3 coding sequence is TGTGCCAGCAGCTTAGCTACGGGGGCGCTTTCACCCCTCCACTTT. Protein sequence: CASSLATGALSPLHF.

The CDR3 coding sequence is TGTGCCAGCAGCTCGGCTCGACTAGCGGGACGCACAGATACGCAGTATTTT. It yields the protein CASSSARLAGRTDTQYF. The chain recombines TRBV7-2 with TRBJ2-3; 11 nucleotides match TRBD2. The germline gives CDR1 SGHTA, CDR2 FQGNSA. The CDR3 consists of 17 residues. With V trimmed by 4 bases and J by 1 base, 7 bases remained unmatched.

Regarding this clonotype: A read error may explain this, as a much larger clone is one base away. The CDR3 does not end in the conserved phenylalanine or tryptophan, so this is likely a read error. In DNA, the CDR3 is TGTGCCAGCAGCCCCATTGGCAGTCGCTCCTACGAGCAGTACTCC. This codes for CASSPIGSRSYEQYS. The V and J genes are TRBV7-2 and TRBJ2-7; D gene unclear. Germline CDR1 and CDR2: SGHTA and FQGNSA. The V and J ends lost 5 bases and 0 bases respectively, with 14 bases between them. CDR3 length: 15 residues.

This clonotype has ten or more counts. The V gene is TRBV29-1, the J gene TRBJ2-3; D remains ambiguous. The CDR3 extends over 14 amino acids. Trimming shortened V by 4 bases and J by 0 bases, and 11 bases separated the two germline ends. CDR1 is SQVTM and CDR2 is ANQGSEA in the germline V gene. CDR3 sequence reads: CSVGRGSSTDTQYF. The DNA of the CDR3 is TGCAGCGTTGGTCGCGGTTCTAGCACAGATACGCAGTATTTT.

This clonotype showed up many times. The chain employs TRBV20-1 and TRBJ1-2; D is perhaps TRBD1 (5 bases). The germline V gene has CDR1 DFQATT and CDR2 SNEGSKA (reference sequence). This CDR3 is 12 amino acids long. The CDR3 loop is CSLATAKDGYTF. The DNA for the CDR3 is TGCAGCCTTGCGACAGCTAAAGATGGCTACACCTTC.

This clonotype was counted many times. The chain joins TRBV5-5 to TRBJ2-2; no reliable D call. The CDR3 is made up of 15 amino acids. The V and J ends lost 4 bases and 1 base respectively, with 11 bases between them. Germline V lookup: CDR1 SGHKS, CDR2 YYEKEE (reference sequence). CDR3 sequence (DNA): TGTGCCAGCAGCCCTTGGACGGGGAACACCGGGGAGCTGTTTTTT. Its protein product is CASSPWTGNTGELFF.

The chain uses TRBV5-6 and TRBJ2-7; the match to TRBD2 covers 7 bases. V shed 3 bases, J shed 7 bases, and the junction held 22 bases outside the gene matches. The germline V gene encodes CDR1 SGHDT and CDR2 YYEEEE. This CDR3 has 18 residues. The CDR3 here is CASSWWTGLAGPGSEQYF. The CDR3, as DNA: TGTGCCAGCAGCTGGTGGACTGGATTAGCGGGCCCCGGGTCGGAGCAGTACTTC.

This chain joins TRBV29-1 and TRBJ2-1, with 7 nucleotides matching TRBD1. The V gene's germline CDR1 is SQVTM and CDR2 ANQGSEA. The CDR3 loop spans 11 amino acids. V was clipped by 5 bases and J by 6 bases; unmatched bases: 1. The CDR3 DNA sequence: TGCAGCGTTCGACAGGGCAATGAGCAGTTCTTC. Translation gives CSVRQGNEQFF.

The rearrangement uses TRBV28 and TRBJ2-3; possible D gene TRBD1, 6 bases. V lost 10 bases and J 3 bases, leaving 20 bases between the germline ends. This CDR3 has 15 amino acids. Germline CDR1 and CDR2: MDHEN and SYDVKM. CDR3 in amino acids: CATSSRTETTDTQYF. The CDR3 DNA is TGTGCCACTTCATCTCGGACAGAGACTACAGATACGCAGTATTTT.

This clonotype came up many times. The CDR3 DNA reads TGTGCCAGCAGCCAAGAACGATTCGGGAACTCTGGAAACACCATATATTTT. It codes for CASSQERFGNSGNTIYF. The chain joins TRBV4-2 to TRBJ1-3; the D is unclear. The CDR3 is made up of 17 amino acids. Germline CDR1 and CDR2: LGHNA and YNFKEQ. Trimming stripped 0 bases from V and 0 bases from J, with 12 bases between.

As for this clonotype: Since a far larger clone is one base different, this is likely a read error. CDR3 region: CASSREQQGRNEQYF. The DNA for the CDR3 is TGTGCCAGCAGCAGAGAGCAACAGGGACGCAATGAGCAGTACTTC. This rearrangement joins TRBV11-3 to TRBJ2-4, with a weak D call TRBD1 (6 bases). The CDR3 has 15 residues. V lost 5 bases, J lost 13 bases, and 24 bases lay in between. Germline V gene data show CDR1 as SGHNT and CDR2 as YENEEA.

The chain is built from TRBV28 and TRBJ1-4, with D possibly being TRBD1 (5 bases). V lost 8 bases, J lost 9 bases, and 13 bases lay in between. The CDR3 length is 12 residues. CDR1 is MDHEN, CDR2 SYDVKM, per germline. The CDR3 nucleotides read TGTGCCAGCGGGGGAAACGGGAAAAAACTGTTTTTT. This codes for CASGGNGKKLFF.

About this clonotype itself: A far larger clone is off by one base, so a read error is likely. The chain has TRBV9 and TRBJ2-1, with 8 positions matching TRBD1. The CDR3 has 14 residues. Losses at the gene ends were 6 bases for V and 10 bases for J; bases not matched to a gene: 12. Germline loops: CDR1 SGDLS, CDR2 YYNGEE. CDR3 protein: CASTLTGTGDEQFF. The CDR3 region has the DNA TGTGCCAGCACCTTGACAGGGACAGGCGACGAGCAGTTCTTC.

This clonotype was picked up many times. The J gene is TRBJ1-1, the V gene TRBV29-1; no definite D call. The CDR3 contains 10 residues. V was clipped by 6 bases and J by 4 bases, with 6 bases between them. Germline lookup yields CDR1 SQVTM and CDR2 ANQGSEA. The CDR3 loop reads CSVRVTEAFF. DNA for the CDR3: TGCAGCGTGAGGGTCACTGAAGCTTTCTTT.

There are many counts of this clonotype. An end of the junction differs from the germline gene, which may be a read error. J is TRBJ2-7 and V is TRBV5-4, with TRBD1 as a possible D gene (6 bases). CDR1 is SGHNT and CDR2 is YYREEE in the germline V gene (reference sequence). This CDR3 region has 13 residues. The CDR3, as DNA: TGTGCTAGCAAGGGACACCTCGGGAACGAGCAGTACTTC. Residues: CASKGHLGNEQYF.

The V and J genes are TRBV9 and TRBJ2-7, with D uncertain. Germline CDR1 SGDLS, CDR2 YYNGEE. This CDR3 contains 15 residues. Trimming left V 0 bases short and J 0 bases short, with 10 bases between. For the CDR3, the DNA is TGTGCCAGCAGCGTAGCGGTGGGTAGCTCCTACGAGCAGTACTTC. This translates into CASSVAVGSSYEQYF.

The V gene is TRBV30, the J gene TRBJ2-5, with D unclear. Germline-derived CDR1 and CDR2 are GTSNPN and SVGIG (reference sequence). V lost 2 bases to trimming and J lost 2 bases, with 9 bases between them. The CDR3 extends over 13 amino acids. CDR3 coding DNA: TGTGCCTGGAGTCAAGGCGGACAAGAGACCCAGTACTTC. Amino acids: CAWSQGGQETQYF. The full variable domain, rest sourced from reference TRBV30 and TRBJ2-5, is SQTIHQWPATLVQPVGSPLSLECTVEGTSNPNLYWYRQAAGRGLQLLFYSVGIGQISSEVPQNLSASRPQDRQFILSSKKLLLSDSGFYLCAWSQGGQETQYFGPGTRLLVL.

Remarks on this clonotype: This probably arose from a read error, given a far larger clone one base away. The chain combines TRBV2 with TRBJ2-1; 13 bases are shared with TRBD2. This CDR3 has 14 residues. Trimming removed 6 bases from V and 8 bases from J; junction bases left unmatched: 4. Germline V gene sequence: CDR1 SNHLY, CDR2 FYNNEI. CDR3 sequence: CASRRTSGGYEQFF. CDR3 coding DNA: TGTGCCAGCAGACGGACTAGCGGGGGTTATGAGCAGTTCTTC. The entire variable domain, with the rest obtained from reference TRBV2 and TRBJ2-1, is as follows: EPEVTQTPSHQVTQMGQEVILRCVPISNHLYFYWYRQILGQKVEFLVSFYNNEISEKSEIFDDQFSVERPDGSNFTLKIRSTKLEDSAMYFCASRRTSGGYEQFFGPGTRLTVL.

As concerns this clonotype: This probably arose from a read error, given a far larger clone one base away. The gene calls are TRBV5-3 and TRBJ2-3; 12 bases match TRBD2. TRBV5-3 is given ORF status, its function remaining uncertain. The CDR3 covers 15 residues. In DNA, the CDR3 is TGTGCCAGCAGCTCTCTAGCGGGGGGGTCAGATACGCAGTATTTT. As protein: CASSSLAGGSDTQYF.

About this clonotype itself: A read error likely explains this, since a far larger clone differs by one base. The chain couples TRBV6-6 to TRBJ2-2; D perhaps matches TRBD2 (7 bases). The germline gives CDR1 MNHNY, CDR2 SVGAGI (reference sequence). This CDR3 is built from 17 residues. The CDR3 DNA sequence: TGTGCCAGCAGTTCCCCACGGGCGGGGGCGAACATCGGGGAGCTGTTTTTT. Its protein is CASSSPRAGANIGELFF.

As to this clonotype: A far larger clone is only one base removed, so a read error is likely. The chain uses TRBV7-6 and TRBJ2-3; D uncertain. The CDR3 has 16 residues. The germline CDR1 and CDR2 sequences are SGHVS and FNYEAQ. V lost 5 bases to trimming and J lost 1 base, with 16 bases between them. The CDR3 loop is CASSPTQIRGTDTQYF. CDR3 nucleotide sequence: TGTGCCAGCAGCCCGACACAGATCCGGGGCACAGATACGCAGTATTTT.

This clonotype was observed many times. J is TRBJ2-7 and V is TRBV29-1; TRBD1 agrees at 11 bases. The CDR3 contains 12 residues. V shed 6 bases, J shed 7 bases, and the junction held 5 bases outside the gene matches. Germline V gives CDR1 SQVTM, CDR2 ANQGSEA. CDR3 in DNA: TGCAGCGTAGGACAGGGGGCGGGGGAGCAGTACTTC. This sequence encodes CSVGQGAGEQYF.

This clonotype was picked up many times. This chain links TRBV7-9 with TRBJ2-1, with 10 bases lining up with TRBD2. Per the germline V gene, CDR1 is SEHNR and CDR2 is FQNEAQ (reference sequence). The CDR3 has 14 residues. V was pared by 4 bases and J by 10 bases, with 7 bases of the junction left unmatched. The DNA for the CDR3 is TGTGCCAGCAGCTCCACTAGCGGGGCTTTAGAGCAGTTCTTC. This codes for CASSSTSGALEQFF. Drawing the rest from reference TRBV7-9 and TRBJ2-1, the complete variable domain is DTGVSQNPRHKITKRGQNVTFRCDPISEHNRLYWYRQTLGQGPEFLTYFQNEAQLEKSRLLSDRFSAERPKGSFSTLEIQRTEQGDSAMYLCASSSTSGALEQFFGPGTRLTVL.

The CDR3 sequence is CASSLAAGLETQYF. The CDR3 DNA is TGCGCCAGCAGCTTGGCGGCAGGGCTAGAGACCCAGTACTTC. V is TRBV5-1 and J is TRBJ2-5; a possible D gene is TRBD1 (5 bases). The CDR3 loop spans 14 amino acids. CDR1 is SGHRS and CDR2 is YFSETQ in the germline V gene. V lost 0 bases and J lost 4, with 10 bases in between.

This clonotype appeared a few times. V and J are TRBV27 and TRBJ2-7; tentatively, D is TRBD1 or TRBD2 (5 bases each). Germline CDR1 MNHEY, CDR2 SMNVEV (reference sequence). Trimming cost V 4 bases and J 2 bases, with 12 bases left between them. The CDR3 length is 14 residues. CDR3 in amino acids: CASSSGTYPYEQYF. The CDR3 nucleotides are TGTGCCAGCAGTTCTGGGACGTACCCCTACGAGCAGTACTTC.

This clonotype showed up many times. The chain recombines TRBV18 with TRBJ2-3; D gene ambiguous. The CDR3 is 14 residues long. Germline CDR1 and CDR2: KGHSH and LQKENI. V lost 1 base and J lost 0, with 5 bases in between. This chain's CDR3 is CASSPQASTDTQYF. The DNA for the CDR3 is TGTGCCAGCTCACCACAAGCTAGCACAGATACGCAGTATTTT.

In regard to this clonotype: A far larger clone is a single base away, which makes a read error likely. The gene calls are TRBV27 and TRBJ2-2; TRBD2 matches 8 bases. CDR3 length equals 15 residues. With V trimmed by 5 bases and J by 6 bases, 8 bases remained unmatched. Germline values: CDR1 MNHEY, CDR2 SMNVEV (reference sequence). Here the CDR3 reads CASSLEAGAPGELFF. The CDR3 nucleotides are TGTGCCAGCAGTCTGGAAGCGGGGGCCCCCGGGGAGCTGTTTTTT.

CDR3 coding DNA: TGTGCCAGCAGCCGAGACAGCGTGGGACCGCCTGGCGGCTACACCTTC. This gives the protein CASSRDSVGPPGGYTF. This chain links TRBV6-6 with TRBJ1-2, with a tentative D call TRBD1 (5 bases). Germline lookup yields CDR1 MNHNY and CDR2 SVGAGI (reference sequence). Trimming took 6 bases from V and 8 from J, leaving 25 bases between them. This CDR3 region has 16 residues.

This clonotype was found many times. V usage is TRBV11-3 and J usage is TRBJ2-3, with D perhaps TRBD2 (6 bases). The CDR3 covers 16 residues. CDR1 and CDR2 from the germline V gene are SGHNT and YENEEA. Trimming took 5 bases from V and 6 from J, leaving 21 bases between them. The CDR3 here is CASSVRRGSPWDTQYF. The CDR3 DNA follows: TGTGCCAGCAGCGTAAGGCGGGGTTCACCGTGGGATACGCAGTATTTT. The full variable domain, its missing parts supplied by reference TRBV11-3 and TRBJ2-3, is EAGVVQSPRYKIIEKKQPVAFWCNPISGHNTLYWYLQNLGQGPELLIRYENEEAVDDSQLPKDRFSAERLKGVDSTLKIQPAELGDSAVYLCASSVRRGSPWDTQYFGPGTRLTVL.